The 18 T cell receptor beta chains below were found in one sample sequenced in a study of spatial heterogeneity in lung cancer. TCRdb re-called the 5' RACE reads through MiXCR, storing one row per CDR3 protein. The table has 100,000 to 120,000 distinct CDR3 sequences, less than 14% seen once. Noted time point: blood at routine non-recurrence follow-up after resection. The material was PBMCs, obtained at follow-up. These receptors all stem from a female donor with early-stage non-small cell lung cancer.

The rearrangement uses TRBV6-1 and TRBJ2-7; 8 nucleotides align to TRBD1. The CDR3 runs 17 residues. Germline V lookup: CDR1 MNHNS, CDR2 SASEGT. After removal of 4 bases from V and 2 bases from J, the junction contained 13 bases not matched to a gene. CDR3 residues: CASSAVAWTGNPYEQYV. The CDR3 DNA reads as TGTGCCAGCAGTGCAGTTGCCTGGACAGGGAATCCCTACGAGCAGTACGTC.

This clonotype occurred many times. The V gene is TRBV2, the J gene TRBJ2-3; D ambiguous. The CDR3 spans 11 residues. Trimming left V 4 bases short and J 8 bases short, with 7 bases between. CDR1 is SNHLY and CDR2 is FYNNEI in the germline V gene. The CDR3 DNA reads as TGTGCCAGCAGTGTAGGAAGTACGCAGTATTTT. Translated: CASSVGSTQYF.

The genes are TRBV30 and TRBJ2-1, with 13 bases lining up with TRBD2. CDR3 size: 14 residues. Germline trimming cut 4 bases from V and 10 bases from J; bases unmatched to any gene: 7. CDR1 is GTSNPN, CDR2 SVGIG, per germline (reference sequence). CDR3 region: CAWTGTSGIWEQFF. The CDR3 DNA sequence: TGTGCCTGGACCGGGACTAGCGGGATATGGGAGCAGTTCTTC.

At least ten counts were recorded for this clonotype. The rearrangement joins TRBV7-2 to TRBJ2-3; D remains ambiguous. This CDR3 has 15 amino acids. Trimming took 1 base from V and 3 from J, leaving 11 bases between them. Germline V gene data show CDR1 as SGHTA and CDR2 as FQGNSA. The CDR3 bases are TGTGCCAGCAGCTTAGTTAGCTCTAGAACAGATACGCAGTATTTT. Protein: CASSLVSSRTDTQYF.

The CDR3 bases are TGTGCCAGCAGCTTAGACTCGGGGGGGTCGGCGGCCCAGTACTTC. Translated: CASSLDSGGSAAQYF. V gene TRBV7-2 combines with J gene TRBJ2-5; 8 nucleotides match TRBD2. Germline V gene lookup returns CDR1 SGHTA and CDR2 FQGNSA. With V trimmed by 1 base and J by 9 bases, 10 bases remained unmatched. The CDR3 has 15 amino acids.

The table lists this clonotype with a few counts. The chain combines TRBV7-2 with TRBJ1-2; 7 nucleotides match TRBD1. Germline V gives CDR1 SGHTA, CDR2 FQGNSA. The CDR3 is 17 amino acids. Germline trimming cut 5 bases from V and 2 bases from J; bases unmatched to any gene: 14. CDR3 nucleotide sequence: TGTGCCAGCAGCATAAGACAGGGACGAGGAAGCAACTATGGCTACACCTTC. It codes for CASSIRQGRGSNYGYTF.

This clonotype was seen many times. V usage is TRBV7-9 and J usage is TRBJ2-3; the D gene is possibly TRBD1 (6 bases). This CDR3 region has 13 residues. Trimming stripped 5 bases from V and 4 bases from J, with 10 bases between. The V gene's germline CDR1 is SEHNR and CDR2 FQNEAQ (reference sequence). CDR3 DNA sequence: TGTGCCAGCAGCCGACAGGACCCAGATACGCAGTATTTT. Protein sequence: CASSRQDPDTQYF.

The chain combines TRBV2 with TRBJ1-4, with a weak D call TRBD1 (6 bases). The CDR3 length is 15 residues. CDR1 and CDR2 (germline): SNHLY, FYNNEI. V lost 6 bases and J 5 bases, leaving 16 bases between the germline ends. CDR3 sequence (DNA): TGTGCCAGCAGGGCACAGGGTATGGAAAATGAAAAACTGTTTTTT. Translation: CASRAQGMENEKLFF.

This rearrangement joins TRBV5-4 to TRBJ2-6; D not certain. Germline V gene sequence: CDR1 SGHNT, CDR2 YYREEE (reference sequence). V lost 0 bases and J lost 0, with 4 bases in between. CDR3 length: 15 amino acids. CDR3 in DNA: TGTGCCAGCAGCTTGGAGAGCTCTGGGGCCAACGTCCTGACTTTC. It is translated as CASSLESSGANVLTF.

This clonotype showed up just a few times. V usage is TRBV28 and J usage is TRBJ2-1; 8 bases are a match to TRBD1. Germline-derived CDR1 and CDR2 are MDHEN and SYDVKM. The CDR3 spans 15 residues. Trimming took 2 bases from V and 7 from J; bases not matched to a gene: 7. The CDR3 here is CASSLPDRELNEQFF. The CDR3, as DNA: TGTGCCAGCAGTTTACCGGACAGGGAATTAAATGAGCAGTTCTTC.

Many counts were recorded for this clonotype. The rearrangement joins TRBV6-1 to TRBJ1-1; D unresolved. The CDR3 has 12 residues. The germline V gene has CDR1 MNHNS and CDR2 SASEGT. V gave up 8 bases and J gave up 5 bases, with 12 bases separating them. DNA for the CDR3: TGTGCCAGCTGTAAGTTCCCGACTGAAGCTTTCTTT. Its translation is CASCKFPTEAFF.

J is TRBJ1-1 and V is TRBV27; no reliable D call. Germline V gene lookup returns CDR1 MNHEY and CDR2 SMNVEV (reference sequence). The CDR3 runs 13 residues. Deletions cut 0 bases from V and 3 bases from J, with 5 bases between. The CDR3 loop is CASSLSAYTEAFF. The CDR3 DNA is TGTGCCAGCAGTTTATCGGCTTACACTGAAGCTTTCTTT.

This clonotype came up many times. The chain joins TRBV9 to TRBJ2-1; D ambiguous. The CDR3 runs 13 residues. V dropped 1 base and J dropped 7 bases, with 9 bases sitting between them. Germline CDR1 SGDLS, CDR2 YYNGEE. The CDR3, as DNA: TGTGCCAGCAGCGTAACCCAGAGGAATGAGCAGTTCTTC. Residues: CASSVTQRNEQFF.

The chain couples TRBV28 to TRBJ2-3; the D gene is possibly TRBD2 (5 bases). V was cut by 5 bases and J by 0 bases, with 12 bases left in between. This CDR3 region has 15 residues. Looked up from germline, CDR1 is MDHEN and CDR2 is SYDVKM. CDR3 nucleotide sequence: TGTGCCAGCAGTGCTGCTAGCATGAGCACAGATACGCAGTATTTT. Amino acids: CASSAASMSTDTQYF.

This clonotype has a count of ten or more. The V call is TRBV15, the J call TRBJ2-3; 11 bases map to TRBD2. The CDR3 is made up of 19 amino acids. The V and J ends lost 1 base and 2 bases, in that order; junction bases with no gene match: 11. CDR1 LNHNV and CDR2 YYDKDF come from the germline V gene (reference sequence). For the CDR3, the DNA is TGTGCCACCAGCAGAGGTGGGACAGTTAGCGGGAGGGACACAGATACGCAGTATTTT. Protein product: CATSRGGTVSGRDTDTQYF.

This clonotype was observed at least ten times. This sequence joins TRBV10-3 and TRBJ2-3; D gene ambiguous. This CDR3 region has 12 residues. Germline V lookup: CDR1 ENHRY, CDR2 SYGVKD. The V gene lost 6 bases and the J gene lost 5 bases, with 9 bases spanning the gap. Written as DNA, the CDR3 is TGTGCCATCAGGCGGCTCGGAGATACGCAGTATTTT. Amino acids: CAIRRLGDTQYF.

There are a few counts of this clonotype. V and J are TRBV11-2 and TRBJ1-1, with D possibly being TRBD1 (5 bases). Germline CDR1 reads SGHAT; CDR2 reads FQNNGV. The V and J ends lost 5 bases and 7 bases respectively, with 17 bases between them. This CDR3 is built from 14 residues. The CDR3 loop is CASSPGTQRREAFF. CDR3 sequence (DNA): TGTGCCAGCAGCCCCGGGACTCAAAGACGTGAAGCTTTCTTT.

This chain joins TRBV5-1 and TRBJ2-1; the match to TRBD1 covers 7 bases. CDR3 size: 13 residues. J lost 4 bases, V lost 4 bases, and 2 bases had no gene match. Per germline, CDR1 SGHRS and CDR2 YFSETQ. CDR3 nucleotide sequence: TGCGCCAGCAGCACGGGACAGTACAATGAGCAGTTCTTC. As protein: CASSTGQYNEQFF.